This T cell receptor (beta chain) was documented in a study of Graves' ophthalmopathy and Graves' hyperthyroidism. Trimming took off 5 bases at V and 6 bases at J, with 7 bases between the two ends. The CDR3 has 11 residues. Germline CDR1 is LNHDA and CDR2 is SQIVND (reference sequence). Many counts were recorded for this clonotype. Scientists amplified the TCR beta CDR3 regions from RNA transcripts. Second-round multiplex PCR came after first-round RT-PCR with HTBI primers. TCRdb called the multiplex PCR reads again in MiXCR, with one record for every CDR3 protein. The sample lists 300,000 to 400,000 distinct CDR3 sequences, about a sixth occurring once.

The sequenced sample was peripheral blood. The chain uses TRBV19 and TRBJ1-1, with unresolved D. The clonotype comes from an adult man with Graves' ophthalmopathy. The CDR3 here is CASSPLAEAFF. CDR3 coding DNA: TGTGCCAGTAGTCCTCTCGCTGAAGCTTTCTTT.